The 30 T cell receptor beta chains below all came from one sample that was sequenced in a study of PD-L1 blockade in urothelial cancer. Some clones are missing from TCRdb's copy, which holds only in-frame ones; the method was immunoSEQ multiplex PCR. The table records about 82,000 clones, roughly 80% of them present only once. Sequencing was performed on PBMCs, taken around atezolizumab (anti-PD-L1) treatment. These receptors all stem from a man between 65 and 80 years old with urothelial cancer.

The rearrangement uses TRBV27 and TRBJ2-7; TRBD1 agrees at 11 bases. CDR1 is MNHEY, CDR2 SMNVEV, per germline (reference sequence). This CDR3 spans 14 amino acids. Losses at the gene ends were 5 bases for V and 3 bases for J; bases not matched to a gene: 3. The CDR3 DNA is TGTGCCAGCAGTGCCGGGACAGGGGGCTACGAGCAGTACTTC. Residues: CASSAGTGGYEQYF.

J is TRBJ2-1 and V is TRBV2, with D maybe TRBD2 (6 bases). The V end lost 6 bases, the J end lost 0 bases, and 6 bases lay between the germline ends. This CDR3 has 13 amino acids. Looked up from germline, CDR1 is SNHLY and CDR2 is FYNNEI. The CDR3, as DNA: TGTGCCAGCAGGGACTACTCCTACAATGAGCAGTTCTTC. It specifies CASRDYSYNEQFF.

This clone appeared a single time. The chain joins TRBV9 to TRBJ2-3; maybe TRBD2 (6 bases). The CDR3 covers 15 residues. Germline values: CDR1 SGDLS, CDR2 YYNGEE. Trimming shortened V by 3 bases and J by 0 bases, and 11 bases separated the two germline ends. The DNA for the CDR3 is TGTGCCAGCAGCGGCAGGACTACCAGCACAGATACGCAGTATTTT. It encodes CASSGRTTSTDTQYF. The entire variable domain, with the rest obtained from reference TRBV9 and TRBJ2-3, is as follows: DSGVTQTPKHLITATGQRVTLRCSPRSGDLSVYWYQQSLDQGLQFLIQYYNGEERAKGNILERFSAQQFPDLHSELNLSSLELGDSALYFCASSGRTTSTDTQYFGPGTRLTVL.

As regards this clone: Additional DNA sequences in this sample encode the identical CDR3. The chain recombines TRBV10-3 with TRBJ1-1; D might be TRBD1 (5 bases). In germline, CDR1 is ENHRY, CDR2 SYGVKD. The CDR3 length is 16 residues. V shed 0 bases and J shed 1 base, with 12 bases lying between them. The CDR3 loop is CAISESGGRPNTEAFF. Here the CDR3 DNA reads TGTGCCATCAGTGAGTCGGGGGGGAGACCGAACACTGAAGCTTTCTTT.

The J gene is TRBJ1-2, the V gene TRBV10-3; D ambiguous. V shed 2 bases and J shed 3 bases, with 7 bases lying between them. The CDR3 covers 13 residues. Germline values: CDR1 ENHRY, CDR2 SYGVKD. CDR3 nucleotides: TGTGCCATCAGTGAGCGTACGGACTATGGCTACACCTTC. Its translation: CAISERTDYGYTF.

The chain recombines TRBV28 with TRBJ2-3, with a tentative D call TRBD2 (5 bases). The CDR3 totals 15 residues. CDR1 and CDR2 from the germline V gene are MDHEN and SYDVKM. With 6 bases removed from V and 0 bases from J, the gap between germline ends came to 13 bases. CDR3 region: CASSLPEASTDTQYF. CDR3 in DNA: TGTGCCAGCAGCCTCCCGGAGGCTAGCACAGATACGCAGTATTTT. The whole variable domain, remainder taken from reference TRBV28 and TRBJ2-3, is DVKVTQSSRYLVKRTGEKVFLECVQDMDHENMFWYRQDPGLGLRLIYFSYDVKMKEKGDIPEGYSVSREKKERFSLILESASTNQTSMYLCASSLPEASTDTQYFGPGTRLTVL.

The genes are TRBV7-2 and TRBJ2-1; 7 bases line up with TRBD2. The germline V gene encodes CDR1 SGHTA and CDR2 FQGNSA. This CDR3 is 14 amino acids long. Trimming cost V 4 bases and J 1 base; bases outside gene matches: 1. The CDR3, as DNA: TGTGCCAGCAGCTGGACTAGTTCCTACAATGAGCAGTTCTTC. Translated, it gives CASSWTSSYNEQFF. Using reference TRBV7-2 and TRBJ2-1 for the parts outside the CDR3, the full variable domain is GAGVSQSPSNKVTEKGKDVELRCDPISGHTALYWYRQSLGQGLEFLIYFQGNSAPDKSGLPSDRFSAERTGGSVSTLTIQRTQQEDSAVYLCASSWTSSYNEQFFGPGTRLTVL.

The rearrangement uses TRBV7-6 and TRBJ2-7; 12 positions match TRBD2. The CDR3 has 15 amino acids. V shed 1 base and J 5 bases; nucleotides not matched to a gene: 3. Germline V gene lookup returns CDR1 SGHVS and CDR2 FNYEAQ. The chain's CDR3 is CASSLGSSGGDEQYF. The CDR3 coding sequence is TGTGCCAGCAGCTTAGGATCTAGCGGGGGGGACGAGCAGTACTTC.

This clone was detected a few times. This chain links TRBV19 with TRBJ1-5, with D possibly being TRBD1 (5 bases). Trimming cost V 10 bases and J 0 bases, with 16 bases left between them. CDR3 length: 15 residues. From germline, CDR1 is LNHDA and CDR2 SQIVND (reference sequence). Here the CDR3 reads CATSRAGLSNQPQHF. As DNA, the CDR3 is TGTGCCACCTCAAGGGCGGGGCTTAGCAATCAGCCCCAGCATTTT.

The rearrangement links TRBV15 to TRBJ2-1; the match to TRBD1 covers 9 bases. The CDR3 has 14 amino acids. With V trimmed by 1 base and J by 6 bases, 1 base remained unmatched. CDR1 is LNHNV and CDR2 is YYDKDF in the germline V gene (reference sequence). CDR3 sequence: CATSRAQGANEQFF. CDR3 coding DNA: TGTGCCACCAGCAGAGCACAGGGGGCCAATGAGCAGTTCTTC.

This clone has just a few counts. The chain employs TRBV2 and TRBJ1-2; 7 nucleotides agree with TRBD1. The V and J ends lost 6 bases and 4 bases, in that order; junction bases with no gene match: 8. This CDR3 spans 14 amino acids. Germline CDR1 is SNHLY and CDR2 is FYNNEI. CDR3 region: CASSTGVLSYGYTF. In nucleotides, the CDR3 is TGTGCCAGCAGCACAGGGGTGTTAAGCTATGGCTACACCTTC.

This clone was seen just once. This rearrangement joins TRBV5-1 to TRBJ2-1, with D possibly being TRBD2 (5 bases). The length of the CDR3 is 15 residues. V gave up 1 base and J gave up 4 bases, with 12 bases separating them. Germline values: CDR1 SGHRS, CDR2 YFSETQ. In DNA form, the CDR3 reads TGCGCCAGCAGCTTGAGTTTAGCGTCGTACAATGAGCAGTTCTTC. Translated: CASSLSLASYNEQFF.

The V and J genes are TRBV14 and TRBJ2-7; perhaps TRBD2 as D (5 bases). The CDR3 sequence is 13 residues long. Germline CDR1 and CDR2: SGHDN and FVKESK. With 3 bases removed from V and 7 bases from J, the gap between germline ends came to 13 bases. The CDR3 DNA sequence: TGTGCCAGCAGCCAGAGGCTAGCCGGGGAGCAGTACTTC. It encodes CASSQRLAGEQYF.

The chain links TRBV19 to TRBJ1-1, with TRBD1 matching over 10 bases. With 8 bases clipped from V and 11 bases from J, the junction kept 14 bases outside the gene matches. The CDR3 extends over 14 amino acids. Germline V CDR1 and CDR2: LNHDA, SQIVND (reference sequence). DNA of the CDR3: TGTGCCAGTGGTTCGGCTGACAGGGGGCGAGGGGCTTTCTTT. Protein: CASGSADRGRGAFF.

V is TRBV21-1 and J is TRBJ2-1; no check of the table's D call, TRBD2, against the DNA was made. TRBV21-1 is given as a pseudogene. The CDR3 consists of 18 residues. Here the CDR3 DNA reads TGTGCCAGCAGCAAAGGGCGGCTGGCGGGAGGCCCAGGCAATGAGCAGTTCTTC. As protein: CASSKGRLAGGPGNEQFF.

V is TRBV28 and J is TRBJ2-7; 7 bases are shared with TRBD2. Germline trimming cut 5 bases from V and 6 bases from J; bases unmatched to any gene: 19. The CDR3 is made up of 17 amino acids. Germline V lookup: CDR1 MDHEN, CDR2 SYDVKM. CDR3: CASSLSPSGLRATEQYF. In DNA form, the CDR3 reads TGTGCCAGCAGTCTCTCGCCTAGCGGCCTAAGAGCCACCGAGCAGTACTTC.

This clone has a single count. The chain has TRBV27 and TRBJ1-4; D might be TRBD1 (5 bases). This CDR3 has 16 amino acids. Trimming took 5 bases from V and 0 from J, leaving 13 bases between them. Germline loops: CDR1 MNHEY, CDR2 SMNVEV (reference sequence). The CDR3 sequence: CASSEGRDATNEKLFF. CDR3 DNA sequence: TGTGCCAGCAGTGAAGGCAGGGATGCAACTAATGAAAAACTGTTTTTT.

The CDR3 coding sequence is TGTGCCAGCAGCGATAGAGAGACCCAGTACTTC. This encodes CASSDRETQYF. The chain joins TRBV7-6 to TRBJ2-5; D is uncertain. Germline CDR1 and CDR2: SGHVS and FNYEAQ. Trimming shortened V by 5 bases and J by 4 bases, and 5 bases separated the two germline ends. The CDR3 has 11 residues.

The genes are TRBV5-1 and TRBJ1-2, with 8 bases identical to TRBD1. Germline CDR1 is SGHRS and CDR2 is YFSETQ. This CDR3 region has 13 residues. J was trimmed by 6 bases and V by 5 bases; bases with no gene match: 6. CDR3 nucleotide sequence: TGCGCCAGCAGGGACAGGGTAAACGATGGCTACACCTTC. This gives the protein CASRDRVNDGYTF.

The chain has TRBV18 and TRBJ2-7, with a weak D call TRBD2 (5 bases). Germline V gene sequence: CDR1 KGHSH, CDR2 LQKENI. Trimming removed 4 bases from V and 6 bases from J, with 10 bases in between. The CDR3 extends over 12 amino acids. Written as DNA, the CDR3 is TGTGCCAGCTCACTGCTTAGCGCCGAGCAGTACTTC. Protein sequence: CASSLLSAEQYF.

The chain is built from TRBV5-4 and TRBJ1-6, with no clear D. Germline V CDR1 and CDR2: SGHNT, YYREEE (reference sequence). The V end was cut by 5 bases, the J end by 2 bases, with 17 bases between. This CDR3 has 17 residues. The CDR3 sequence is CASRPREGGTYNSPLHF. In DNA, the CDR3 is TGTGCCAGCAGACCTCGGGAGGGTGGGACCTATAATTCACCCCTCCACTTT.

The CDR3 DNA reads TGTGCCAGCAGCAGCGACAGGGACGGCGAGCAGTACTTC. Translated, it gives CASSSDRDGEQYF. V usage is TRBV14 and J usage is TRBJ2-7; TRBD1 matches at 7 bases. V gave up 5 bases and J gave up 6 bases; unmatched junction bases: 7. Germline assignment: CDR1 SGHDN and CDR2 FVKESK. The CDR3 contains 13 residues.

J is TRBJ1-1 and V is TRBV19, with 7 bases that match TRBD1. CDR1 LNHDA and CDR2 SQIVND come from the germline V gene (reference sequence). Unmatched junction bases numbered 5, after V lost 0 bases and J lost 1 base. The CDR3 runs 16 residues. For the CDR3, the DNA is TGTGCCAGTAGTATAGATCTGACAGGGAAGAACACTGAAGCTTTCTTT. As protein: CASSIDLTGKNTEAFF.

The V and J genes are TRBV29-1 and TRBJ2-2, with D possibly being TRBD1 (5 bases). Trimming removed 7 bases from V and 1 base from J, with 10 bases in between. The CDR3 has 13 amino acids. Germline-derived CDR1 and CDR2 are SQVTM and ANQGSEA. The CDR3 is CSADSMNTGELFF. DNA for the CDR3: TGCAGCGCCGACAGCATGAACACCGGGGAGCTGTTTTTT.

Only one count was recorded for this clone. The gene calls are TRBV6-1 and TRBJ1-1; D might be TRBD1 (5 bases). There are 15 residues in the CDR3. Trimming left V 1 base short and J 3 bases short, with 12 bases between. The germline CDR1 and CDR2 sequences are MNHNS and SASEGT. The chain's CDR3 is CASSEGWGVDTEAFF. The CDR3 bases are TGTGCCAGCAGTGAAGGGTGGGGGGTTGACACTGAAGCTTTCTTT.

The chain employs TRBV18 and TRBJ2-1; 8 bases align to TRBD1. Germline V lookup: CDR1 KGHSH, CDR2 LQKENI. The CDR3 length is 18 residues. The junction had 12 bases not matched to a gene; V was cut back by 3 bases and J by 2 bases. The CDR3: CASSPAGGATGTYNEQFF. The CDR3 bases are TGTGCCAGCTCACCTGCAGGGGGCGCGACGGGGACCTACAATGAGCAGTTCTTC. Variable domain in full (rest from reference TRBV18 and TRBJ2-1): NAGVMQNPRHLVRRRGQEARLRCSPMKGHSHVYWYRQLPEEGLKFMVYLQKENIIDESGMPKERFSAEFPKEGPSILRIQQVVRGDSAAYFCASSPAGGATGTYNEQFFGPGTRLTVL.

This chain links TRBV7-9 with TRBJ2-1; the D gene is possibly TRBD1 (5 bases). The V end was cut by 1 base, the J end by 4 bases, with 8 bases between. The germline V gene encodes CDR1 SEHNR and CDR2 FQNEAQ (reference sequence). The CDR3 covers 14 residues. CDR3 region: CASSLGGQYNEQFF. CDR3 nucleotides: TGTGCCAGCAGCTTAGGGGGCCAGTACAATGAGCAGTTCTTC.

This clone was observed a few times. This CDR3 is CASSLQGSGELFF. CDR3 nucleotide sequence: TGTGCCAGCAGCTTACAGGGATCCGGGGAGCTGTTTTTT. The genes are TRBV7-3 and TRBJ2-2; D possibly corresponds to TRBD1 (5 bases). Trimming left V 2 bases short and J 6 bases short, with 7 bases between. The CDR3 runs 13 residues. Germline CDR1 SGHTA, CDR2 FQGTGA.

The J gene is TRBJ2-1, the V gene TRBV4-1; 15 bases are a match to TRBD2. Germline V gives CDR1 MGHRA, CDR2 YSYEKL. The J segment lost 3 bases and the V segment lost 1 base, leaving 7 bases of the junction unmatched. CDR3 size: 19 residues. For the CDR3, the DNA is TGCGCCAGCAGCCAAGCCCCCGGACTAGCGGGAGGGGGCTACAATGAGCAGTTCTTC. Encoded protein: CASSQAPGLAGGGYNEQFF.

V is TRBV29-1 and J is TRBJ2-2; tentative D call: TRBD1 (7 bases). The CDR3 has 14 amino acids. Germline assignment: CDR1 SQVTM and CDR2 ANQGSEA. Trimming shortened V by 6 bases and J by 5 bases, and 16 bases separated the two germline ends. CDR3 loop: CSVTSAGGTGELFF. As DNA, the CDR3 is TGCAGCGTCACCTCCGCAGGGGGGACCGGGGAGCTGTTTTTT.